Shown below are 16 T cell receptor beta chains from a single sample sequenced in a study of T cells after yellow fever vaccination. MiXCR, run by TCRdb on the 5' RACE reads, gives a single entry per CDR3 protein. The profile shows some 350,000 distinct CDR3 sequences, approximately 9% of them singletons. This specimen consisted of PBMCs, obtained on the day of the first yellow fever vaccination. Receptors were obtained from a man aged 18 to 30 who received the YFV17D yellow fever vaccine.

This clonotype was seen ten or more times. The chain uses TRBV9 and TRBJ1-4, with TRBD1 matching over 8 bases. This CDR3 is 14 amino acids long. Trimming took 4 bases from V and 3 from J; bases not matched to a gene: 2. Per germline, CDR1 SGDLS and CDR2 YYNGEE. The CDR3 region is CASSRQGSNEKLFF. The CDR3 bases are TGTGCCAGCAGCCGACAGGGGTCTAATGAAAAACTGTTTTTT.

The chain carries TRBV7-7 and TRBJ2-7; unclear D gene. The length of the CDR3 is 14 residues. Per germline, CDR1 SSHAT and CDR2 FNYEAQ (reference sequence). The DNA for the CDR3 is TGTGCTAGCAGCTTAGGTACCCTACCAGGCGAGCAGTACGTC. Its translation: CASSLGTLPGEQYV.

This clonotype was counted many times. The genes are TRBV7-2 and TRBJ2-2; D remains unclear. Per germline, CDR1 SGHTA and CDR2 FQGNSA. CDR3 size: 15 residues. With 5 bases removed from V and 4 bases from J, the gap between germline ends came to 14 bases. The CDR3 protein is CASSRHGQFTGELFF. In nucleotides, the CDR3 is TGTGCCAGCAGCCGCCATGGGCAGTTCACCGGGGAGCTGTTTTTT.

The genes are TRBV10-3 and TRBJ2-7; D might be TRBD1 (6 bases). Germline CDR1 reads ENHRY; CDR2 reads SYGVKD. The ends were cut back, 7 bases at V and 6 bases at J, with 10 bases in the middle. This CDR3 comprises 11 residues. The CDR3 DNA reads TGTGCCATCAACCAGGGGCGCGAGCAGTACTTC. Its protein is CAINQGREQYF.

This clonotype was seen a few times. V and J are TRBV19 and TRBJ1-1; D unclear. Deletions cut 2 bases from V and 0 bases from J, with 4 bases between. The CDR3 spans 13 residues. CDR1 and CDR2 (germline): LNHDA, SQIVND (reference sequence). In DNA, the CDR3 is TGTGCCAGTAGTATAATCCTGAACACTGAAGCTTTCTTT. This sequence encodes CASSIILNTEAFF.

The chain employs TRBV27 and TRBJ2-7; possible D gene TRBD1, 6 bases. Germline V gene lookup returns CDR1 MNHEY and CDR2 SMNVEV (reference sequence). The CDR3 runs to 13 residues. Trimming left V 8 bases short and J 2 bases short, with 13 bases between. The CDR3 spells CASSYRVTYEQYF. CDR3 DNA sequence: TGTGCCAGCTCCTACAGGGTAACCTACGAGCAGTACTTC.

V gene TRBV19 combines with J gene TRBJ1-5, with 7 bases identical to TRBD1. This CDR3 is built from 13 residues. CDR1 and CDR2 from the germline V gene are LNHDA and SQIVND (reference sequence). After removal of 7 bases from V and 11 bases from J, the junction contained 11 bases not matched to a gene. DNA of the CDR3: TGTGCCAGTATTGGGCAGGGGGTCGGGGCCCAGCATTTT. Amino acid sequence: CASIGQGVGAQHF. Complete variable domain (other parts from reference TRBV19 and TRBJ1-5): DGGITQSPKYLFRKEGQNVTLSCEQNLNHDAMYWYRQDPGQGLRLIYYSQIVNDFQKGDIAEGYSVSREKKESFPLTVTSAQKNPTAFYLCASIGQGVGAQHFGDGTRLSIL.

This clonotype was picked up a small number of times. The rearrangement links TRBV4-3 to TRBJ1-5, with D possibly matching TRBD1 (5 bases). Trimming took 0 bases from V and 11 from J, leaving 11 bases between them. The CDR3 is 13 amino acids. The germline V gene has CDR1 LGHNA and CDR2 YSLEER. CDR3 residues: CASSQDRAGTQHF. CDR3 nucleotides: TGCGCCAGCAGCCAAGACAGGGCTGGTACCCAGCATTTT.

The rearrangement links TRBV4-2 to TRBJ1-2, with a possible D match to TRBD1 (6 bases). CDR1 LGHNA and CDR2 YNFKEQ come from the germline V gene. V lost 0 bases and J lost 4, with 12 bases in between. The length of the CDR3 is 15 residues. As DNA, the CDR3 is TGTGCCAGCAGCCAAGATGGGGGGCAGATCTATGGCTACACCTTC. This gives the protein CASSQDGGQIYGYTF.

This clonotype was counted many times. An end of the junction differs from the germline gene, which may be a read error. This chain connects TRBV7-2 to TRBJ2-3, with D maybe TRBD2 (7 bases). The V gene's germline CDR1 is SGHTA and CDR2 FQGNSA. The CDR3 totals 16 residues. In DNA form, the CDR3 reads TGTGCCAGCAGCTCCGGGGCGGGGGCTAGCACATATACGCAGTATTTT. The encoded protein is CASSSGAGASTYTQYF.

CDR3 nucleotides: TGTGCCAGCAGTTACATACTATCAGGGGGCATAGGCATTCAGTACTTC. Translation: CASSYILSGGIGIQYF. This chain uses TRBV5-5 with TRBJ2-4, with 8 nucleotides matching TRBD1. The CDR3 consists of 16 residues. Germline V lookup: CDR1 SGHKS, CDR2 YYEKEE (reference sequence). V shed 5 bases, J shed 9 bases, and the junction held 16 bases outside the gene matches.

This clonotype was observed a handful of times. The chain joins TRBV18 to TRBJ1-5, with D uncertain. In germline, CDR1 is KGHSH, CDR2 LQKENI. Trimming left V 6 bases short and J 5 bases short, with 14 bases between. The CDR3 runs 14 residues. The CDR3 reads CASSRRQTHQPQHF. The CDR3 nucleotides are TGTGCCAGCTCTCGGAGGCAGACTCATCAGCCCCAGCATTTT. Based on the CDR3 plus reference TRBV18 and TRBJ1-5, the full variable domain is NAGVMQNPRHLVRRRGQEARLRCSPMKGHSHVYWYRQLPEEGLKFMVYLQKENIIDESGMPKERFSAEFPKEGPSILRIQQVVRGDSAAYFCASSRRQTHQPQHFGDGTRLSIL.

The CDR3 DNA follows: TGTACCCGCAGCCGATCAAGGGGGGGCTTGGACACCGGGGAGCTGTTTTTT. Protein: CTRSRSRGGLDTGELFF. The chain links TRBV12-3 or TRBV12-4 to TRBJ2-2; D is perhaps TRBD2 (7 bases). The CDR3 is made up of 17 amino acids.

This clonotype has ten or more counts. The rearrangement links TRBV5-1 to TRBJ2-5; TRBD2 agrees at 13 bases. Germline CDR1 SGHRS, CDR2 YFSETQ. V was clipped by 2 bases and J by 1 base; unmatched bases: 14. The CDR3 has 20 residues. The CDR3 sequence: CASSFLTAGLAGTFQETQYF. CDR3 DNA: TGCGCCAGCAGCTTCCTTACTGCGGGACTAGCGGGGACCTTCCAAGAGACCCAGTACTTC.

With regard to this clonotype: The CDR3 ends on some other residue instead of the conserved phenylalanine or tryptophan, so this is likely a read error. The CDR3 DNA follows: TGCGCCAGCAGCTTCGGCTACCTCCCCCCAGAGACCCAGTACTCC. Its protein product is CASSFGYLPPETQYS. This chain joins TRBV5-1 and TRBJ2-5; D remains unclear. Trimming pared 2 bases from V and 4 bases from J, leaving 15 bases between. The CDR3 totals 15 residues. Germline V gene data show CDR1 as SGHRS and CDR2 as YFSETQ.

This clonotype has more than one count but fewer than ten. V and J are TRBV27 and TRBJ1-5; a weak D match, TRBD1 (5 bases). The CDR3 contains 14 residues. V lost 3 bases and J lost 3, with 9 bases in between. Germline V gives CDR1 MNHEY, CDR2 SMNVEV (reference sequence). The DNA for the CDR3 is TGTGCCAGCAGTTTGGGGCGGTTCAATCAGCCCCAGCATTTT. Translated: CASSLGRFNQPQHF.